The 6 T cell receptor beta chains in this list originate from one sample, sequenced in a study of T cells in Graves' hyperthyroidism and ophthalmopathy. Researchers amplified the TCR beta CDR3 regions from RNA transcripts. The primer set for the first-round RT-PCR of the TCR CDR3 was HTBI. One entry per CDR3 protein results from TCRdb running MiXCR on the multiplex PCR reads. This table has hundreds of thousands of distinct CDR3 sequences, 15% to 20% appearing once. Sequenced sample: blood. These TCRs come from a woman aged 18-29 years with Graves' ophthalmopathy.

The table lists this clonotype with many counts. The chain is built from TRBV28 and TRBJ1-1; D remains ambiguous. Germline V gives CDR1 MDHEN, CDR2 SYDVKM. The CDR3 loop spans 14 amino acids. Trimming pared 3 bases from V and 1 base from J, leaving 9 bases between. CDR3 loop: CASSLGNGNTEAFF. The DNA of the CDR3 is TGTGCCAGCAGTTTGGGGAACGGGAACACTGAAGCTTTCTTT.

This clonotype was picked up many times. One junction end disagrees with the germline gene, perhaps due to a read error. The CDR3 coding sequence is TGTGCTAGCAGCGCCGGGACTAGCTCCTACAATGAGCAGTTCTTC. This sequence encodes CASSAGTSSYNEQFF. V gene TRBV7-7 combines with J gene TRBJ2-1, with 8 bases matching TRBD2. Germline V gives CDR1 SSHAT, CDR2 FNYEAQ (reference sequence). The CDR3 totals 15 residues.

V usage is TRBV11-3 and J usage is TRBJ2-4, with a possible D match to TRBD1 (6 bases). Germline-derived CDR1 and CDR2 are SGHNT and YENEEA. Between the trimmed V and J ends, which lost 3 bases and 5 bases, there was a span of 14 bases. This CDR3 region has 15 residues. CDR3 residues: CASSLARAGENIQYF. Written as DNA, the CDR3 is TGTGCCAGCAGCTTGGCCAGGGCAGGGGAAAACATTCAGTACTTC.

This clonotype was found once. The chain is built from TRBV5-4 and TRBJ2-3; D gene ambiguous. Germline CDR1 is SGHNT and CDR2 is YYREEE (reference sequence). There are 14 residues in the CDR3. V dropped 4 bases and J dropped 2 bases, with 11 bases sitting between them. CDR3 bases: TGTGCCAGCAGCCTCGGGCTCCCCACAGATACGCAGTATTTT. As protein: CASSLGLPTDTQYF.

The chain has TRBV11-2 and TRBJ1-6, with a possible D match to TRBD1 (5 bases). Germline V gives CDR1 SGHAT, CDR2 FQNNGV. V was trimmed by 4 bases and J by 4 bases, leaving 20 bases between them. There are 18 residues in the CDR3. CDR3 DNA sequence: TGTGCCAGCAGCTGGGGACCGGGCTTCAGGACTTATAATTCACCCCTCCACTTT. Translation gives CASSWGPGFRTYNSPLHF.

This clonotype was seen at least ten times. This chain uses TRBV20-1 with TRBJ2-7; 9 nucleotides line up with TRBD1. J was trimmed by 2 bases and V by 1 base; bases with no gene match: 6. This CDR3 is 15 amino acids long. Germline CDR1 is DFQATT and CDR2 is SNEGSKA (reference sequence). CDR3 bases: TGCAGTGCTAGAGCCCAGGGACAGGGAGCCTACGAGCAGTACTTC. This sequence encodes CSARAQGQGAYEQYF.